The clone carrying this T cell receptor beta chain turned up a few times. The data belong to a study of blood T cell repertoires in COVID-19. Study as a whole: The samples span acute and convalescent COVID-19 from the United States, Italy and Spain. PBMCs, B-cell-depleted T cells, or T cells provided the cDNA or gDNA that made up the material.

V dropped 7 bases and J dropped 8; count of bases not matched to a gene: 8. This CDR3 has 13 residues. Germline V gene sequence: CDR1 MNHEY, CDR2 SMNVEV (reference sequence). Per the authors' pipeline: Amplification with reference gene primers provided the estimates of nucleated cell counts. Produced via immunoSEQ multiplex PCR; TCRdb's table is partial and in-frame only. V, J and clone size are those of that table, while D and trimming were read from the DNA. The sample shows some 120,000 clones, roughly 80% of them seen only once. The sequence derives from a human donor in a cohort sampled during active COVID-19. The chain couples TRBV27 to TRBJ2-3; 8 positions match TRBD1. Sequenced: peripheral blood. CDR3 region: CASTPTGEGTQYF. The CDR3 nucleotides read TGTGCCAGCACCCCGACAGGGGAAGGTACGCAGTATTTT.